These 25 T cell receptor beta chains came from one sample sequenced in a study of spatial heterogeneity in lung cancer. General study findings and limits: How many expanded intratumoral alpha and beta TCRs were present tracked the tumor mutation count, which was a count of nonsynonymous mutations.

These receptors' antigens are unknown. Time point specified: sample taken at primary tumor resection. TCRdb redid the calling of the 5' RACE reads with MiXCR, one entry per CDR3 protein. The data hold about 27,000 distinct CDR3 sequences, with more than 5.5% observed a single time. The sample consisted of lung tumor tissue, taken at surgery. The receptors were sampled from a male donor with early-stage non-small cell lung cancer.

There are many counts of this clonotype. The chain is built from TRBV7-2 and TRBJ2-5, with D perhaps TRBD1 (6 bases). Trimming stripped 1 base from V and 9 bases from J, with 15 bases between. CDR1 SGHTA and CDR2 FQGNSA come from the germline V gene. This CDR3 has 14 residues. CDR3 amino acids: CASSLEWQGPAQYF. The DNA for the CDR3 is TGTGCCAGCAGCTTAGAGTGGCAGGGGCCAGCCCAGTACTTC.

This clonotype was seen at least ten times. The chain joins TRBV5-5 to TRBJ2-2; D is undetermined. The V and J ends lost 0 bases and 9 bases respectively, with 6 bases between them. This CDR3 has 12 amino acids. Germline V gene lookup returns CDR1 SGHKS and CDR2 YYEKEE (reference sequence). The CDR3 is CASSLDTRELFF. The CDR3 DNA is TGTGCCAGCAGCTTGGACACTCGGGAGCTGTTTTTT.

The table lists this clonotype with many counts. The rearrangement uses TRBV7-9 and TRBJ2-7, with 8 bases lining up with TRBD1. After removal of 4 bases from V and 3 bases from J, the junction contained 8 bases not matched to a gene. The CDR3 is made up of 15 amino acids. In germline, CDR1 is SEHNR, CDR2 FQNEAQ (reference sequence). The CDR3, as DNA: TGTGCCAGCAGCTCCCGGACAGGGCTGTTCTACGAGCAGTACTTC. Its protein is CASSSRTGLFYEQYF.

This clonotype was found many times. CDR3 nucleotide sequence: TGCAGTGCTAGCGCGGCTAGCTCCTATAATTCACCCCTCCACTTT. Amino acid sequence: CSASAASSYNSPLHF. V and J are TRBV20-1 and TRBJ1-6; no clear D. Germline V gene lookup returns CDR1 DFQATT and CDR2 SNEGSKA (reference sequence). The V end was cut by 3 bases, the J end by 0 bases, with 9 bases between. The CDR3 length is 15 residues.

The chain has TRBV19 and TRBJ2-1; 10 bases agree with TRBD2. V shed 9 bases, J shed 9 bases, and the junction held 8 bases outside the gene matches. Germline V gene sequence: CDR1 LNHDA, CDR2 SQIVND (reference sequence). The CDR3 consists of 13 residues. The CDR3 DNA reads TGTGCCAGCCTCCAGCGGGGGGGCAGTGAGCAGTTCTTC. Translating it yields CASLQRGGSEQFF.

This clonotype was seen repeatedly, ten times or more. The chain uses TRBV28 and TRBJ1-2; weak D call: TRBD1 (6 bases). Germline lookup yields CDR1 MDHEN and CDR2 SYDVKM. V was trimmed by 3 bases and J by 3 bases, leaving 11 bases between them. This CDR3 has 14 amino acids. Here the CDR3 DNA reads TGTGCCAGCAGTTTCAAGGGGGAGCACTATGGCTACACCTTC. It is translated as CASSFKGEHYGYTF.

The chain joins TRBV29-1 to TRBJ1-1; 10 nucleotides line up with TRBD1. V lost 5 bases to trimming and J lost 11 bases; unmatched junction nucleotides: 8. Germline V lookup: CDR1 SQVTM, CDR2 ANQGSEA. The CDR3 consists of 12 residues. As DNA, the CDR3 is TGCAGCGTTTTGGACAGGGGGTTGTGGGCTTTCTTT. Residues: CSVLDRGLWAFF.

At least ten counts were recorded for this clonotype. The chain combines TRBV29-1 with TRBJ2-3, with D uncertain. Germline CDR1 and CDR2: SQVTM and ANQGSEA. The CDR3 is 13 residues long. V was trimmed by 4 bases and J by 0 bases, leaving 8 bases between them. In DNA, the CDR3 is TGCAGCGTTGTGACATTTAGCACAGATACGCAGTATTTT. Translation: CSVVTFSTDTQYF.

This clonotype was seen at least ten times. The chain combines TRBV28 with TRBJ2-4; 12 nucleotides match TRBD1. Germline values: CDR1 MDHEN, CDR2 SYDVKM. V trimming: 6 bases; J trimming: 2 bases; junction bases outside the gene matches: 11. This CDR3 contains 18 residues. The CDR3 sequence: CASSRPGTGGFTKNIQYF. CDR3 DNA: TGTGCCAGCAGCCGTCCCGGGACAGGGGGCTTTACCAAAAACATTCAGTACTTC.

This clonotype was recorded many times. CDR3 protein: CASSQGRTDTQYF. In nucleotides, the CDR3 is TGTGCCAGCAGCCAGGGACGTACAGATACGCAGTATTTT. This chain connects TRBV7-2 to TRBJ2-3, with D perhaps assigned TRBD1 or TRBD2 (5 bases each). This CDR3 region has 13 residues. Germline-derived CDR1 and CDR2 are SGHTA and FQGNSA. V was trimmed by 5 bases and J by 3 bases, leaving 9 bases between them.

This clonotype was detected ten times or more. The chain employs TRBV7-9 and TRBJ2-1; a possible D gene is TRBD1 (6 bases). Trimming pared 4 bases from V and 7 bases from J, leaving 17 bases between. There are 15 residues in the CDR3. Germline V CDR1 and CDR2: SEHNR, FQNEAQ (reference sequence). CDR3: CASSSWDTFVNEQFF. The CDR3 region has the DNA TGTGCCAGCAGCTCTTGGGACACCTTTGTAAATGAGCAGTTCTTC.

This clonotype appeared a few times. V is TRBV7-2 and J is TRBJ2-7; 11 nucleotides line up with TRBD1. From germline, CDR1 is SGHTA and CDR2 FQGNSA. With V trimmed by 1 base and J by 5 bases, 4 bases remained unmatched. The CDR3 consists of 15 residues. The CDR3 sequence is CASSLVWTGGHEQYF. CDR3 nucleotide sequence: TGTGCCAGCAGCTTAGTTTGGACAGGGGGCCACGAGCAGTACTTC.

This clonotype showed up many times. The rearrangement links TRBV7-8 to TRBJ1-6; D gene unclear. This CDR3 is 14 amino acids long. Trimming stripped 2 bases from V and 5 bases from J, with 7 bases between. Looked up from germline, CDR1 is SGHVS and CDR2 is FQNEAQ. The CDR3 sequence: CASSLSSDNSPLHF. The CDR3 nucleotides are TGTGCCAGCAGCTTAAGTAGCGATAATTCACCCCTCCACTTT.

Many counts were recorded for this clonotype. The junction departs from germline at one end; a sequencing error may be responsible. CDR3 in DNA: TGTGCCAGCAGCTTATCTGGACAGGGTATCTCCCACTTC. Encoded protein: CASSLSGQGISHF. The chain joins TRBV11-3 to TRBJ1-2; 8 bases align to TRBD1. The CDR3 extends over 13 amino acids. Germline V gene data show CDR1 as SGHNT and CDR2 as YENEEA.

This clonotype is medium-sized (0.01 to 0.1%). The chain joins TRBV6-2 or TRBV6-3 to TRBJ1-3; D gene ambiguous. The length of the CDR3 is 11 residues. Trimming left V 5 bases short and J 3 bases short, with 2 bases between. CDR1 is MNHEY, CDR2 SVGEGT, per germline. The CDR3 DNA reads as TGTGCCAGCAGTCATGGAAACACCATATATTTT. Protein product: CASSHGNTIYF.

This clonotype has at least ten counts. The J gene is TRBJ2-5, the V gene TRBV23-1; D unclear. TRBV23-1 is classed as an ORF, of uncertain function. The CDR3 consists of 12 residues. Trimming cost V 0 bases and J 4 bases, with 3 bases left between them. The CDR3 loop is CASSQSGETQYF. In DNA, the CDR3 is TGCGCCAGCAGTCAATCGGGAGAGACCCAGTACTTC.

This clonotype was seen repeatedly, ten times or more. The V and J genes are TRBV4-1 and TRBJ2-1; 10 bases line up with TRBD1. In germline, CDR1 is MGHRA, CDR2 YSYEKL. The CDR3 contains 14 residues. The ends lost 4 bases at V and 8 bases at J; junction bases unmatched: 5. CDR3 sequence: CASSRSGTGDEQFF. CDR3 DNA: TGCGCCAGCAGCCGCTCCGGGACAGGGGATGAGCAGTTCTTC.

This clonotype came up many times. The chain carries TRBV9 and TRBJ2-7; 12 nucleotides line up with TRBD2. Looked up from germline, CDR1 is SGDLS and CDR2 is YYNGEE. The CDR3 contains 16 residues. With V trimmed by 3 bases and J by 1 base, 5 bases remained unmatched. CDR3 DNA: TGTGCCAGCAGCGCCGGAGGACTAGCGGGGTCCTACGAGCAGTACTTC. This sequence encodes CASSAGGLAGSYEQYF. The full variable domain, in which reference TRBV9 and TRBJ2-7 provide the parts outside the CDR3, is DSGVTQTPKHLITATGQRVTLRCSPRSGDLSVYWYQQSLDQGLQFLIQYYNGEERAKGNILERFSAQQFPDLHSELNLSSLELGDSALYFCASSAGGLAGSYEQYFGPGTRLTVT.

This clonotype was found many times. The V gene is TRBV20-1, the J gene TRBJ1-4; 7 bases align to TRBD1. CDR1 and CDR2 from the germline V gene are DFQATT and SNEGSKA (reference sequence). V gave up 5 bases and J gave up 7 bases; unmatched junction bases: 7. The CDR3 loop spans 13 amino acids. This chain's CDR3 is CSALGGGSEKLFF. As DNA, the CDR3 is TGCAGTGCTCTCGGAGGGGGCAGTGAAAAACTGTTTTTT.

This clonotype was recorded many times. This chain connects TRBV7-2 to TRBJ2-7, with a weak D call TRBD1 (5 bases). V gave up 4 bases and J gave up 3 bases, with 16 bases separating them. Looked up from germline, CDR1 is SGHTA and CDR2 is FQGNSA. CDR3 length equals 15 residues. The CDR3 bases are TGTGCCAGCAGCTCACCCCTGACAGTCCGCTACGAGCAGTACTTC. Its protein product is CASSSPLTVRYEQYF.

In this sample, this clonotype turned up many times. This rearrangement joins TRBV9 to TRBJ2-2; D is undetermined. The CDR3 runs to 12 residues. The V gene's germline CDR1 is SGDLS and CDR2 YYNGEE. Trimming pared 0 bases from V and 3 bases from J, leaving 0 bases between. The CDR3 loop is CASSVDTGELFF. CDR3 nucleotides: TGTGCCAGCAGCGTAGACACCGGGGAGCTGTTTTTT.

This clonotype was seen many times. CDR3 nucleotides: TGTGCCAGCAGCCCCCCCTCGGGAGGTTTGGCGGTGAACACCGGGGAGCTGTTTTTT. It specifies CASSPPSGGLAVNTGELFF. V and J are TRBV7-9 and TRBJ2-2, with TRBD2 matching over 7 bases. Germline CDR1 is SEHNR and CDR2 is FQNEAQ (reference sequence). V shed 5 bases and J 1 base; nucleotides not matched to a gene: 16. CDR3 length: 19 amino acids.

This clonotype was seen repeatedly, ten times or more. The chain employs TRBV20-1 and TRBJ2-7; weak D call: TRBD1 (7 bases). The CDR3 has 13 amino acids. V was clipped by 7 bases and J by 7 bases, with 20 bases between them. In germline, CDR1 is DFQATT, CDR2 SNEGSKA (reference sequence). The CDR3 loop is CSVTGQTEGEQYF. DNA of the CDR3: TGCAGTGTTACGGGACAGACGGAGGGTGAGCAGTACTTC.

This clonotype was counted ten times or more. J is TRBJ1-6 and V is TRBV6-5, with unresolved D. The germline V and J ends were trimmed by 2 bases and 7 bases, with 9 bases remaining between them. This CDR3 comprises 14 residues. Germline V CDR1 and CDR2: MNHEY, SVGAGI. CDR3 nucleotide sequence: TGTGCCAGCAGTTACGAGATTAACAATTCACCCCTCCACTTT. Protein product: CASSYEINNSPLHF.

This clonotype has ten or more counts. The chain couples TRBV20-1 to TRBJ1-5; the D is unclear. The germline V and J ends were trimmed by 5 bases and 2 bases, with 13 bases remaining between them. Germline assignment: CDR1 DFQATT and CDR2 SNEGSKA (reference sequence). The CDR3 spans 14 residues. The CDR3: CSAFREFGNQPQHF. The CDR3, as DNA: TGCAGTGCTTTCCGGGAGTTCGGCAATCAGCCCCAGCATTTT.